A selection of T cell receptor beta chains follows, all from one sample in a study of T cells in Graves' hyperthyroidism and ophthalmopathy. MiXCR was run by TCRdb on the multiplex PCR reads, yielding one entry per CDR3 protein. The sample contains 400,000 to 500,000 distinct CDR3 sequences, approximately 14% of which appear only once. Sample: blood. These receptors all stem from a woman between 18 and 29 years old with Graves' hyperthyroidism. CDR3s include the opening cysteine and the closing phenylalanine or tryptophan. Fields, in order: J gene, V gene, D gene, clone size, CDR3 protein, CDR3 DNA. A D gene is named only where the DNA matches it firmly. Not every row has a clone size; where given, it reads once, few, many or a size class.

TRBJ2-7 | TRBV30 | NA | many | CACARVVYEQYF | TGTGCCTGTGCTCGGGTCGTCTACGAGCAGTACTTC
TRBJ2-1 | TRBV4-3 | NA | few | CASSQAPVNEQFF | TGCGCCAGCAGCCAAGCACCCGTAAATGAGCAGTTCTTC
TRBJ1-5 | TRBV6-2/TRBV6-3 | NA | NA | CASSGERGGHNQPQHF | TGTGCCAGCAGCGGCGAGAGGGGCGGCCACAATCAGCCCCAGCATTTT
TRBJ2-7 | TRBV28 | NA | NA | CASSSAPTAYEQYF | TGTGCCAGCAGTTCGGCCCCAACAGCCTACGAGCAGTACTTC
TRBJ2-2 | TRBV10-3 | NA | few | CAISQDSANTGELFF | TGTGCCATCAGCCAGGACAGCGCGAACACCGGGGAGCTGTTTTTT
TRBJ1-1 | TRBV19 | TRBD1 | few | CASSMRGLEAFF | TGTGCCAGTAGTATGAGGGGGCTTGAAGCTTTCTTT
TRBJ2-2 | TRBV6-1 | TRBD1 | few | CASRGTGIAGELFF | TGTGCCAGCAGGGGGACAGGGATCGCCGGGGAGCTGTTTTTT
TRBJ2-2 | TRBV9 | NA | few | CASSLLESGELFF | TGTGCCAGCAGCCTGTTGGAATCCGGGGAGCTGTTTTTT
TRBJ2-5 | TRBV3-1 | NA | many | CASSQDAVQETQYF | TGTGCCAGCAGCCAAGACGCGGTCCAAGAGACCCAGTACTTC
TRBJ1-6 | TRBV9 | NA | NA | CASSDEVNSPLHF | TGTGCCAGCAGCGATGAAGTTAATTCACCCCTCCACTTT
TRBJ1-1 | TRBV11-1 | NA | many | CASSAASGPFEAFF | TGTGCCAGCAGCGCCGCAAGCGGACCATTTGAAGCTTTCTTT
TRBJ1-2 | TRBV6-5 | NA | many | CASSYSGGGTRYGYTF | TGTGCCAGCAGTTACTCAGGCGGTGGAACCCGTTATGGCTACACCTTC
TRBJ2-5 | TRBV7-2 | TRBD2 | many | CASSSSGAETQYF | TGTGCCAGCAGCTCTAGCGGGGCAGAGACCCAGTACTTC
TRBJ1-1 | TRBV19 | TRBD1 | few | CASRDSGTGGPFTEAFF | TGTGCCAGTAGGGATTCCGGGACAGGGGGTCCCTTCACTGAAGCTTTCTTT